These 12 T cell receptor beta chains came from one sample sequenced in a study of T-cell memory formation after mild COVID-19. TCRdb re-analysed the 5' RACE reads in MiXCR, keeping a single row per CDR3 protein. The repertoire has under 450,000 distinct CDR3 sequences, around a quarter of them found once; the top ten carry around 13%. Source material: PBMCs or a T cell subset sorted from them (not recorded which). Source of these receptors: an adult woman who had mild COVID-19 (a few samples of this study predate the infection). Cell type and time point are not known.

The rearrangement joins TRBV12-3 or TRBV12-4 to TRBJ2-5; D unclear. This CDR3 is 13 amino acids long. V was clipped by 3 bases and J by 3 bases, with 8 bases between them. The CDR3: CASSLGMKETQYF. The CDR3 DNA sequence: TGTGCCAGCAGTTTGGGGATGAAAGAGACCCAGTACTTC.

The gene calls are TRBV7-9 and TRBJ1-5; perhaps TRBD1 as D (6 bases). Trimming removed 5 bases at V and 4 bases at J, with 21 bases between. The CDR3 spans 17 residues. Germline loops: CDR1 SEHNR, CDR2 FQNEAQ (reference sequence). DNA for the CDR3: TGTGCCAGCAGCGCGAACTACCCGGCAGGGGAAAATCAGCCCCAGCATTTT. Protein sequence: CASSANYPAGENQPQHF.

The chain joins TRBV6-1 to TRBJ2-2, with D maybe TRBD2 (5 bases). This CDR3 is built from 15 residues. The V gene lost 4 bases and the J gene lost 5 bases, with 14 bases spanning the gap. In germline, CDR1 is MNHNS, CDR2 SASEGT. In DNA, the CDR3 is TGTGCCAGCAGTGTATTACAGCGGAGAACCGGGGAGCTGTTTTTT. This sequence encodes CASSVLQRRTGELFF.

This clonotype was counted at least ten times. The rearrangement links TRBV6-2 or TRBV6-3 to TRBJ1-5, with a possible D match to TRBD1 (6 bases). Germline V CDR1 and CDR2: MNHEY, SVGEGT. V lost 2 bases, J lost 3 bases, and 17 bases lay in between. The CDR3 is made up of 17 amino acids. CDR3 amino acids: CASSYIRQDSPNQPQHF. CDR3 DNA: TGTGCCAGCAGTTACATCCGACAGGACAGCCCCAATCAGCCCCAGCATTTT.

This sequence joins TRBV12-3 or TRBV12-4 and TRBJ2-2; D is possibly TRBD2 (6 bases). The CDR3 covers 17 residues. V was shortened by 6 bases and J by 3 bases, with 20 bases between the two germline ends. CDR3 in amino acids: CASSHTKRVWDTGELFF. In nucleotides, the CDR3 is TGTGCCAGCAGCCACACGAAGCGGGTTTGGGACACCGGGGAGCTGTTTTTT.

The chain joins TRBV28 to TRBJ2-6, with D tentatively TRBD1 (6 bases). Germline V gene sequence: CDR1 MDHEN, CDR2 SYDVKM. The CDR3 is 15 residues long. Trimming pared 6 bases from V and 1 base from J, leaving 10 bases between. The CDR3 bases are TGTGCCAGCAGCAGACAGGTATCTGGGGCCAACGTCCTGACTTTC. It translates to CASSRQVSGANVLTF.

The chain recombines TRBV18 with TRBJ1-1; D perhaps matches TRBD1 (6 bases). The CDR3 contains 13 residues. With 6 bases removed from V and 7 bases from J, the gap between germline ends came to 15 bases. CDR1 is KGHSH, CDR2 LQKENI, per germline. The CDR3 here is CASSEGGKIEAFF. DNA for the CDR3: TGTGCCAGCTCCGAGGGGGGTAAGATTGAAGCTTTCTTT. Full variable domain (rest looked up from reference TRBV18 and TRBJ1-1): NAGVMQNPRHLVRRRGQEARLRCSPMKGHSHVYWYRQLPEEGLKFMVYLQKENIIDESGMPKERFSAEFPKEGPSILRIQQVVRGDSAAYFCASSEGGKIEAFFGQGTRLTVV.

This clonotype was detected only a few times. This chain links TRBV11-2 with TRBJ2-1, with a weak D call TRBD1 (5 bases). CDR1 is SGHAT, CDR2 FQNNGV, per germline. This CDR3 is built from 16 residues. V dropped 3 bases and J dropped 4 bases, with 16 bases sitting between them. Written as DNA, the CDR3 is TGTGCCAGCAGCTTCTTGGTGACAGCACTTTACAATGAGCAGTTCTTC. Protein: CASSFLVTALYNEQFF.

V and J are TRBV2 and TRBJ2-2; tentatively, D is TRBD1 (6 bases). Germline V CDR1 and CDR2: SNHLY, FYNNEI. CDR3 length: 15 amino acids. V was pared by 0 bases and J by 4 bases, with 9 bases between. The CDR3 nucleotides read TGTGCCAGCAGTGAAGCGACAGGAGGCACCGGGGAGCTGTTTTTT. Translated, it gives CASSEATGGTGELFF.

The table lists this clonotype with many counts. The rearrangement links TRBV5-6 to TRBJ2-1; 8 bases map to TRBD2. This CDR3 has 16 residues. Germline CDR1 and CDR2: SGHDT and YYEEEE. V shed 2 bases and J 9 bases; nucleotides not matched to a gene: 13. The CDR3 DNA reads TGTGCCAGCAGCTTATTTGGGTACGGGAGGGCCGGTGAGCAGTTCTTC. Translation: CASSLFGYGRAGEQFF.

This clonotype was detected only a few times. CDR3 nucleotide sequence: TGTGCCAGCAGCGTAGCCCCGACAGGGGGGTCCTACGAGCAGTACTTC. The encoded protein is CASSVAPTGGSYEQYF. V and J are TRBV9 and TRBJ2-7, with TRBD1 identical over 9 bases. The trim removed 0 bases at V and 1 base at J, leaving 5 bases unmatched. The CDR3 contains 16 residues. Germline-derived CDR1 and CDR2 are SGDLS and YYNGEE.

This clonotype was detected only a few times. V and J are TRBV15 and TRBJ1-2; the D gene is possibly TRBD1 (6 bases). Trimming removed 5 bases from V and 1 base from J, with 17 bases in between. This CDR3 has 16 residues. CDR1 LNHNV and CDR2 YYDKDF come from the germline V gene (reference sequence). Here the CDR3 DNA reads TGTGCCACCAGCCGAAGGGGAACAGGGATTAACTATGGCTACACCTTC. This codes for CATSRRGTGINYGYTF.